The text below deals with one T cell receptor beta chain. The antigen is unknown. Some clones are missing from TCRdb's copy, which holds only in-frame ones; the method was immunoSEQ multiplex PCR. The table has roughly 64,000 clones, roughly nine tenths seen once. The time point denotes: cycle 4 day 1 (C4D1), after about 6 weeks of nivolumab. Brentuximab vedotin exposure varied among the patients, all of whom had relapsed after autologous stem cell transplantation. This specimen comes from a study of PD-1 blockade in classical Hodgkin lymphoma. Notes on the study in general: Patients with an early start, nivolumab under 1 year after ASCT, were excluded. The study found complete responders had baseline diversity similar to newly diagnosed patients.

V shed 6 bases, J shed 6 bases, and the junction held 5 bases outside the gene matches. This CDR3 is 13 amino acids long. CDR1 is LNHDA, CDR2 SQIVND, per germline (reference sequence). The material sequenced was peripheral blood mononuclear cells (PBMCs), taken before the fourth cycle of nivolumab. The chain links TRBV19 to TRBJ2-1; TRBD2 matches 7 bases. This TCR came from a human donor with classical Hodgkin lymphoma. For the CDR3, the DNA is TGTGCCAGTAGGGTACCTAGCGGCAATGAGCAGTTCTTC. Amino acids: CASRVPSGNEQFF.